Listed below are T cell receptor beta chains from one sample, sequenced in a study of control samples from healthy donors and cancer patients. Sequenced by immunoSEQ multiplex PCR; TCRdb stores in-frame clones only, minus some. Among around 99,000 clones listed, just over 90% were seen once. Sequences were obtained from blood. The receptor source for this set is a human donor in good health. The donor label of this sample is uncertain. Each CDR3 is given with its conserved first and last residue.

v_call cdr3_length cdr3_aa
TRBV6-6 14 CASRSGGVPYEQYF
TRBV3-1/TRBV3-2 14 CASSPTSGGVEQFF
TRBV9 14 CASSPNRGGTEAFF
TRBV5-1 16 CASTLQGTHTGDTQYF
TRBV9 13 CASSKQGTYGYTF
TRBV11-2 14 CASSGQGVNTEAFF
TRBV24-1 12 CATSDIDRAYTF
TRBV9 14 CASSVVAGTDTQYF
TRBV7-9 17 CASSLVLVPSGANVLTF
TRBV15 15 CATSRDKGRHQPQHF
TRBV12-5 12 CASGFGNSPLHF
TRBV2 13 CASQAPPHQPQHF
TRBV4-3 17 CASSQVTGTGHYNEQFF
TRBV7-8 14 CASSYVQGYDTQYF
TRBV5-8 17 CASSLGLEGTNTGELFF
TRBV6-5 14 CATNGGRAHNEQFF
TRBV3-1/TRBV3-2 15 CASSQAEVGRYGYTF
TRBV11-2 14 CASSLDRGGQPQHF
TRBV19 15 CASSISVDSRQPQHF
TRBV18 15 CASSLFPQQGYEQYF
TRBV20-1 13 CSASSVRGYGYTF
TRBV6-5 12 CASTGTPTEAFF
TRBV19 14 CASSVSGGRNEQFF
TRBV7-5 15 CVRSLDRAYYQPQHF
TRBV6-5 14 CASRESSNTGELFF
TRBV2 12 CASSRQTQPQHF